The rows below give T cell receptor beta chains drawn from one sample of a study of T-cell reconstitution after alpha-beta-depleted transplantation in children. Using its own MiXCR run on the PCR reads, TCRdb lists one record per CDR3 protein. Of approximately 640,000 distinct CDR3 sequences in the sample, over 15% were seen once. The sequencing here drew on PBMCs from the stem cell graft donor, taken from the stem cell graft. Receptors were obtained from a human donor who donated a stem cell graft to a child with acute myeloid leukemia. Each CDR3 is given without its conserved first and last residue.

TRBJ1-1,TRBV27,ASSPAGGYSKAF
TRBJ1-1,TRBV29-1,SVPSEPINTEAF
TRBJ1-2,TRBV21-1,ASEGHGRGYT
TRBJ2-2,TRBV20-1,SARDTPAGAGELF
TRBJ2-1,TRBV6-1,ASTFRGSSYNEQF
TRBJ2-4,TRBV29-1,SVVGLKNIQY
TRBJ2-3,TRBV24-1,ATSDLLVGSDTQY
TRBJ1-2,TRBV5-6,ASSGQGRPSWGYT
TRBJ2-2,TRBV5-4,ASSSGQGRTGELF
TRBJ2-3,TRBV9,ASSPRSWDTQY
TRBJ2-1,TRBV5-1,ASSSSGGFRNEQF
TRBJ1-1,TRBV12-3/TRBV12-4,ASGSPNRGNTEAF
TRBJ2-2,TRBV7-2,AWRRARNTGELF
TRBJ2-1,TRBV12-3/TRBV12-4,ASSSRTRGQF
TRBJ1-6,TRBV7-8,ASSLVPTSRRNSPLH
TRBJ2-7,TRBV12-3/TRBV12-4,ASSPARDGTYEQY
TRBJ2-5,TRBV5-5,ASSPRLAGALQETQY
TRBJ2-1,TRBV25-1,ASSDPSGGDNEQF
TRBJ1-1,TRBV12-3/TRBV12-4,ASRSRGAGTEAF
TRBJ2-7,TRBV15,ATSRDKYGTGGNYEQY
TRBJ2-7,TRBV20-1,SARANTGAYYEQY
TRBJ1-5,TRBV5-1,ASSPLGGENQPQH
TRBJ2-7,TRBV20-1,SASTKPYEQY
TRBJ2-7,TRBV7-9,ASSLSTSGGSGQY
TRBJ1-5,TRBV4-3,ASSLALGTSPQH
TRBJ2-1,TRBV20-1,SAREGLAADEQF
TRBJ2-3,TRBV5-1,ASSPRMDGGLDTQY
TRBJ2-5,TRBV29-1,SVTSPYQETQY
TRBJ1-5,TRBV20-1,SATGQFNQPQH
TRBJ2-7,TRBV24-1,ATSDLDHREQY
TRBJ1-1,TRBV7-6,ASSLGGQGTNTEAF
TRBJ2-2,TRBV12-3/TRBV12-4,ASSFSPRVVAGELF
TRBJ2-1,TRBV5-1,ASRGGTSRYEQF
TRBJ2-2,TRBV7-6,ASSLTGALTGELF